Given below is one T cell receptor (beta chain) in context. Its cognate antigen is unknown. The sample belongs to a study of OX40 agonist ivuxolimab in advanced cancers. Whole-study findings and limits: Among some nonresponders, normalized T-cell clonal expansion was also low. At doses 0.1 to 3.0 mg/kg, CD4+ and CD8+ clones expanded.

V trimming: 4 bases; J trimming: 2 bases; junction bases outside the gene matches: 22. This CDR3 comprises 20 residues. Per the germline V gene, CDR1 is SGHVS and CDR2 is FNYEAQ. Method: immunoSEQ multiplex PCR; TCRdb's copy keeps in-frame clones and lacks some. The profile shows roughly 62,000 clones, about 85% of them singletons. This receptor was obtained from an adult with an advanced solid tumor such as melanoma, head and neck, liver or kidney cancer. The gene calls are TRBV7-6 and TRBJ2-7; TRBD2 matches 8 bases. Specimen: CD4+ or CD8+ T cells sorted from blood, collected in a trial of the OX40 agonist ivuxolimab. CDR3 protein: CASSSPLGGAGGATTYEQYF. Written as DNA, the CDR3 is TGTGCCAGCAGCTCCCCCTTAGGGGGGGCGGGGGGAGCAACTACCTACGAGCAGTACTTC.